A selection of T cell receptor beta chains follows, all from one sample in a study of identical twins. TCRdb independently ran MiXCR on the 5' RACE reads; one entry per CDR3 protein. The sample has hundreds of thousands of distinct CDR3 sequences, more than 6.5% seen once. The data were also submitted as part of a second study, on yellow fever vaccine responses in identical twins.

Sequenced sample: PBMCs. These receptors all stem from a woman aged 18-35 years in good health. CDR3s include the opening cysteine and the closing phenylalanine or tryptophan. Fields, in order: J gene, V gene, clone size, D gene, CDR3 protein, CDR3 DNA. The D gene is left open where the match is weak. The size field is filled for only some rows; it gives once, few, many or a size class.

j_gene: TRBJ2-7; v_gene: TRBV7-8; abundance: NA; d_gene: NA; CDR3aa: CASSVAKGYEQYF; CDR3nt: TGTGCCAGCAGCGTAGCGAAGGGATACGAGCAGTACTTC
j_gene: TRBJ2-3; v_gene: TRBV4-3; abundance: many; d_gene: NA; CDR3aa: CASSQGPGPGTDTQYF; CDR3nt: TGCGCCAGCAGCCAAGGACCAGGGCCTGGGACAGATACGCAGTATTTT
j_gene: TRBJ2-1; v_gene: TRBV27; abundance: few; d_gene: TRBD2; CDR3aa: CASRKGLAFFNEQFF; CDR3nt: TGTGCCAGCAGGAAGGGACTAGCTTTTTTCAATGAGCAGTTCTTC
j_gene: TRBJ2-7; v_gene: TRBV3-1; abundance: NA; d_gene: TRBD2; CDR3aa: CASSQEFLSRTSGKTYEQYF; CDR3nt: TGTGCCAGCAGCCAAGAATTTCTCTCCAGGACTAGCGGAAAAACCTACGAGCAGTACTTC
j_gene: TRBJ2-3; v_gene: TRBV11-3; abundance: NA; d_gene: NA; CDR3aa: CASSPSSRSSTDTQYF; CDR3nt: TGTGCCAGCAGCCCCTCAAGTCGGAGTAGCACAGATACGCAGTATTTT
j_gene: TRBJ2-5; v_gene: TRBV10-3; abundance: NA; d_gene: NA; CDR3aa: CAISEWAEQTQYF; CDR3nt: TGTGCCATCAGTGAGTGGGCGGAACAGACCCAGTACTTC
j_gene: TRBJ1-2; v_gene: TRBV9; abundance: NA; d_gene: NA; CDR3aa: CASSVAQMGRLGYTF; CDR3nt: TGTGCCAGCAGCGTAGCTCAGATGGGACGGCTTGGCTACACCTTC
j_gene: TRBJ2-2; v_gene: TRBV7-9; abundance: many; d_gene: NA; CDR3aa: CASSRETNTGELFF; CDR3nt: TGTGCCAGCAGCAGAGAAACGAACACCGGGGAGCTGTTTTTT
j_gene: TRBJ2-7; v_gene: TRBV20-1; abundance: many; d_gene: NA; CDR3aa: CSADSTVLGNEQYF; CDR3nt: TGCAGTGCCGACTCCACAGTGTTAGGCAACGAGCAGTACTTC
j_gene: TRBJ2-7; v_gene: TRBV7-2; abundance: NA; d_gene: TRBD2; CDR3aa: CASSLTTSGRYEQYF; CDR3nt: TGTGCCAGCAGCTTGACGACTAGCGGGAGGTACGAGCAGTACTTC
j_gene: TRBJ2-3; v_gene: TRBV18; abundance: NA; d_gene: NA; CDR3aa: CASSPLLEDTQYF; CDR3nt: TGTGCCAGCTCACCACTGCTAGAGGATACGCAGTATTTT
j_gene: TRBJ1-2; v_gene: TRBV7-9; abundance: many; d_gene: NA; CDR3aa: CASSEKGDGYGYTF; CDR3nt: TGTGCCAGCAGCGAGAAGGGGGACGGCTATGGCTACACCTTC
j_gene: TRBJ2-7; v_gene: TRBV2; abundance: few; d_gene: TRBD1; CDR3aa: CASDTREDRGQDEQYF; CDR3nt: TGTGCCAGCGACACTAGGGAAGACAGGGGGCAAGACGAGCAGTACTTC
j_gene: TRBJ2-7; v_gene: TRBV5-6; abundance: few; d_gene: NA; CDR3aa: CASSTYRLVSEQYF; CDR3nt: TGTGCCAGCAGCACATACAGACTAGTATCCGAGCAGTACTTC
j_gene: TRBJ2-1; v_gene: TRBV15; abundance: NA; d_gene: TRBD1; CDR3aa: CATSRGDRGCFF; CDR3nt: TGTGCCACCAGCAGGGGGGACAGGGGATGCTTCTTC
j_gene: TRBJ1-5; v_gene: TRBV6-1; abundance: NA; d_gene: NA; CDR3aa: CASSTRGKNQPQHF; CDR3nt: TGTGCCAGCAGTACCAGGGGCAAAAATCAGCCCCAGCATTTT